This passage covers 17 T cell receptor beta chains from one sample sequenced in a study of glioma-infiltrating T cells after dendritic cell vaccination. Assay used: immunoSEQ multiplex PCR; TCRdb lists only in-frame clones, some missing. The sample has about 82,000 clones, roughly 89% seen once. The material sequenced was blood, taken before dendritic cell vaccination. These receptors originate from a human donor with glioblastoma.

V usage is TRBV5-1 and J usage is TRBJ1-4, with TRBD1 matching over 7 bases. This CDR3 is 16 amino acids long. With 3 bases clipped from V and 4 bases from J, the junction kept 9 bases outside the gene matches. In germline, CDR1 is SGHRS, CDR2 YFSETQ. CDR3 sequence: CASSSGRQGVNEKLFF. As DNA, the CDR3 is TGCGCCAGCAGCTCGGGACGACAGGGTGTTAATGAAAAACTGTTTTTT. Complete variable domain (other parts from reference TRBV5-1 and TRBJ1-4): KAGVTQTPRYLIKTRGQQVTLSCSPISGHRSVSWYQQTPGQGLQFLFEYFSETQRNKGNFPGRFSGRQFSNSRSEMNVSTLELGDSALYLCASSSGRQGVNEKLFFGSGTQLSVL.

The chain is built from TRBV6-5 and TRBJ1-4; no reliable D call. V lost 5 bases, J lost 0 bases, and 7 bases lay in between. CDR1 and CDR2 (germline): MNHEY, SVGAGI. The CDR3 is made up of 14 amino acids. The CDR3 DNA sequence: TGTGCCAGCAGTCAGGTTGCAACTAATGAAAAACTGTTTTTT. This translates into CASSQVATNEKLFF.

The rearrangement joins TRBV5-4 to TRBJ2-7; TRBD2 matches 7 bases. The CDR3 totals 14 residues. V lost 1 base to trimming and J lost 3 bases; unmatched junction nucleotides: 4. Germline-derived CDR1 and CDR2 are SGHNT and YYREEE (reference sequence). CDR3: CASSLQASGYEQYF. For the CDR3, the DNA is TGTGCCAGCAGCTTGCAAGCTAGCGGCTACGAGCAGTACTTC.

This chain joins TRBV11-3 and TRBJ1-6, with TRBD1 as a possible D gene (6 bases). Per the germline V gene, CDR1 is SGHNT and CDR2 is YENEEA. Trimming took off 3 bases at V and 10 bases at J, with 10 bases between the two ends. The CDR3 is 13 amino acids. The CDR3 bases are TGTGCCAGCAGCTTGACAGGCCGGTCACCCCTCCACTTT. It yields the protein CASSLTGRSPLHF.

This sequence joins TRBV7-2 and TRBJ2-7, with TRBD2 identical over 13 bases. The CDR3 is made up of 18 amino acids. The trim removed 2 bases at V and 3 bases at J, leaving 10 bases unmatched. The germline gives CDR1 SGHTA, CDR2 FQGNSA. CDR3 DNA: TGTGCCAGCAGCTTATGGGGGAGACTAGCGGGAGGATTCTACGAGCAGTACTTC. This translates into CASSLWGRLAGGFYEQYF.

J is TRBJ2-3 and V is TRBV11-2; tentative D call: TRBD2 (7 bases). Germline CDR1 SGHAT, CDR2 FQNNGV. This CDR3 comprises 15 residues. Trimming shortened V by 4 bases and J by 5 bases, and 16 bases separated the two germline ends. CDR3 loop: CASSSFGGPRDTQYF. The CDR3, as DNA: TGTGCCAGCAGCTCCTTCGGGGGGCCTAGAGATACGCAGTATTTT.

The DNA for the CDR3 is TGTGCCAGTAGTATTGAGAGGGTAGATACGCAGTATTTT. The encoded protein is CASSIERVDTQYF. This chain uses TRBV19 with TRBJ2-3, with D possibly being TRBD2 (5 bases). Germline V lookup: CDR1 LNHDA, CDR2 SQIVND (reference sequence). This CDR3 is 13 amino acids long. V gave up 3 bases and J gave up 5 bases, with 9 bases separating them. Drawing the rest from reference TRBV19 and TRBJ2-3, the complete variable domain is DGGITQSPKYLFRKEGQNVTLSCEQNLNHDAMYWYRQDPGQGLRLIYYSQIVNDFQKGDIAEGYSVSREKKESFPLTVTSAQKNPTAFYLCASSIERVDTQYFGPGTRLTVL.

The chain joins TRBV6-6 to TRBJ2-4; 9 bases agree with TRBD2. The V and J ends lost 6 bases and 6 bases, in that order; junction bases with no gene match: 6. Germline CDR1 reads MNHNY; CDR2 reads SVGAGI (reference sequence). CDR3 length equals 14 residues. In DNA, the CDR3 is TGTGCCAGCAGCCATGGGACTAGCAGAAACATTCAGTACTTC. This translates into CASSHGTSRNIQYF.

The J gene is TRBJ2-2, the V gene TRBV6-4; D is undetermined. The CDR3 covers 13 residues. CDR1 and CDR2 from the germline V gene are MRHNA and SNTAGT. The V end lost 4 bases, the J end lost 7 bases, and 10 bases lay between the germline ends. CDR3 protein: CASSGIHGGELFF. The CDR3 DNA is TGTGCCAGCAGTGGAATTCACGGCGGGGAGCTGTTTTTT.

The chain's CDR3 is CASSWGTSRETQYF. The CDR3, as DNA: TGTGCCAGCAGCTGGGGGACTAGCAGGGAGACCCAGTACTTC. This chain links TRBV5-4 with TRBJ2-5; 9 positions match TRBD2. J lost 5 bases, V lost 3 bases, and 5 bases had no gene match. Germline V gene sequence: CDR1 SGHNT, CDR2 YYREEE (reference sequence). The CDR3 is 14 residues long. Drawing the rest from reference TRBV5-4 and TRBJ2-5, the complete variable domain is ETGVTQSPTHLIKTRGQQVTLRCSSQSGHNTVSWYQQALGQGPQFIFQYYREEENGRGNFPPRFSGLQFPNYSSELNVNALELDDSALYLCASSWGTSRETQYFGPGTRLLVL.

The rearrangement uses TRBV6-5 and TRBJ2-3, with TRBD2 as a possible D gene (5 bases). CDR3 length: 14 residues. CDR1 and CDR2 (germline): MNHEY, SVGAGI. The V and J ends lost 2 bases and 0 bases respectively, with 6 bases between them. The CDR3 reads CASSYRGSTDTQYF. The CDR3 bases are TGTGCCAGCAGTTACCGGGGTAGCACAGATACGCAGTATTTT.

This clone was recorded only once. The CDR3 DNA follows: TGTGCCAGCAGTGCTCTAGCGAACACTGAAGCTTTCTTT. Amino acids: CASSALANTEAFF. This chain uses TRBV6-5 with TRBJ1-1; no firm D call. Germline CDR1 and CDR2: MNHEY and SVGAGI. Trimming took off 5 bases at V and 1 base at J, with 8 bases between the two ends. The CDR3 sequence is 13 residues long.

This rearrangement joins TRBV9 to TRBJ2-7; 8 bases map to TRBD2. CDR1 is SGDLS, CDR2 YYNGEE, per germline. There are 17 residues in the CDR3. V was pared by 4 bases and J by 5 bases, with 17 bases of the junction left unmatched. CDR3: CASSPLPLSGGRNEQYF. The CDR3 coding sequence is TGTGCCAGCAGCCCACTTCCCCTTTCGGGAGGGAGGAACGAGCAGTACTTC.

This chain joins TRBV6-6 and TRBJ1-2; D not resolved. Trimming stripped 0 bases from V and 6 bases from J, with 5 bases between. There are 12 residues in the CDR3. In germline, CDR1 is MNHNY, CDR2 SVGAGI (reference sequence). CDR3 protein: CASSYSSDGYTF. CDR3 DNA sequence: TGTGCCAGCAGTTACTCGTCGGATGGCTACACCTTC.

The chain recombines TRBV30 with TRBJ2-1; TRBD2 matches at 10 bases. V shed 3 bases and J 8 bases; nucleotides not matched to a gene: 13. The CDR3 runs 16 residues. The germline V gene has CDR1 GTSNPN and CDR2 SVGIG (reference sequence). CDR3 in amino acids: CAWSRRLAGQVDEQFF. In nucleotides, the CDR3 is TGTGCCTGGAGCAGACGACTAGCGGGTCAGGTCGATGAGCAGTTCTTC.

The chain uses TRBV18 and TRBJ2-7; a possible D gene is TRBD2 (6 bases). The CDR3 is made up of 14 amino acids. Germline CDR1 KGHSH, CDR2 LQKENI. The V gene lost 6 bases and the J gene lost 2 bases, with 14 bases spanning the gap. Written as DNA, the CDR3 is TGTGCCAGCTCCAAAAGCGGGCTCCCCTACGAGCAGTACTTC. This codes for CASSKSGLPYEQYF.

The chain links TRBV7-8 to TRBJ1-5; D unclear. CDR1 and CDR2 (germline): SGHVS, FQNEAQ. The V gene lost 5 bases and the J gene lost 3 bases, with 11 bases spanning the gap. This CDR3 spans 14 amino acids. The CDR3 sequence is CASSEAGSNQPQHF. The CDR3 DNA follows: TGTGCCAGCAGCGAGGCGGGATCCAATCAGCCCCAGCATTTT.